This T cell receptor (beta chain) was profiled in a study of blood T cell repertoires in COVID-19 (dated by TCRdb to 2019 to 2021). Background for the entire study: Samples from collaborators originated in the United States, Italy and Spain and spanned both the acute and convalescent phases of COVID-19. The material from the prospective study consisted of cDNA or gDNA derived from T cells, B-cell-depleted T cells, or PBMCs. Subjects who had been exposed to COVID-19, were actively infected with it, or had recovered from it provided the deeply sampled blood TCRbeta repertoires that made up the dataset. The repertoires were released in a freely available public database meant as a resource for research on the immune response to SARS-CoV-2. Samples were obtained from the ongoing ImmuneRACE study (first 160 participants) and from 1,000 to 1,500 subjects provided by 6 global collaborators. A de-identified subject ID, COVID-19 status, age in years and sex were almost always included in the sample metadata. HLA class I and class II types, where available, came from metadata supplied by the sample provider rather than from assay-based typing.

General conclusions and limits of the study: Clinical and demographic metadata were provided uncurated, with the amount varying by source and participant.

The collaborating institutions used their own protocols to collect whole blood in K2EDTA tubes. For TCRbeta analysis, collaborator samples were shipped as frozen whole blood, as isolated PBMCs, or as DNA extracted from either sample type. Notes on this clone: Its binding antigen is unknown. Base qualities are not recorded, but no much larger clone differs from it by a single base.

TCRbeta CDR3 regions were amplified from genomic DNA by means of the immunoSEQ Assay, a bias-controlled multiplex PCR. Concerning the study's data processing: Nucleated cell counts per sample were estimated from amplification of reference gene primers within the assay. To quantify the absolute abundance of each unique TCRbeta CDR3 rearrangement, sequence reads were collapsed and filtered. For each sample, productive Simpson clonality was calculated by taking the square root of Simpson's diversity index across productive rearrangements. TCRdb mirrors the immuneACCESS table, restricted to in-frame sequences. Some clones are absent from its copies; in checked studies, under half trace to an unresolved V gene, and the reason for the others is unknown. That table gives V, J and clone size, and the DNA gave D and trimming. The sample contains about 300,000 clones, around 83% of them found a single time. The ten largest account for roughly 1.2% of the sample.

V lost 7 bases and J lost 0 bases; the stretch between them is 19 bases long. CDR1 and CDR2 (LNHDA, SQIVND) derive from the germline V gene (reference sequence). From the cysteine up to the phenylalanine, the CDR3 has a length of 18 residues. The retained sequence is limited to the CDR3, 54 bases, with the frame set at the first base. The receptor comes from a woman in her 50s with acute or convalescent COVID-19. Sequencing used peripheral blood. The chain links TRBV19 with TRBJ2-6; there is no confident call for the D gene. DNA sequence: TGTGCCAGTACGATCCATGGCCCGATTACCTCTGGGGCCAACGTCCTGACTTTC. Protein translation: CASTIHGPITSGANVLTF.